This is a list of T cell receptor beta chains from one sample in a study of cytomegalovirus exposure and HLA in healthy donors. Libraries were prepared by immunoSEQ multiplex PCR; TCRdb keeps only in-frame clonotypes and omits some of them. This sample has 100,000 to 150,000 clones; around 72% occur once, and the top ten carry roughly 9%. Sequencing input: PBMCs. These receptors were obtained from a woman aged 45-60 years in good health and CMV-seropositive. Both conserved end residues are part of each CDR3. The D gene is left open where the match is weak. Clone size is not always given. Where it is, it says once, few, many or a class for expanded clones.

>TRBJ1-1|TRBD1|TRBV5-1|NA
CASSLDRGNTEAFF
TGCGCCAGCAGCTTGGACAGGGGGAACACTGAAGCTTTCTTT
>TRBJ2-7|NA|TRBV4-1|NA
CASSQEYFLSSYEQYF
TGCGCCAGCAGCCAAGAGTACTTCCTGAGCTCCTACGAGCAGTACTTC
>TRBJ2-2|NA|TRBV7-6|few
CASSSYREGTGELFF
TGTGCCAGCAGCTCCTACAGGGAGGGGACCGGGGAGCTGTTTTTT
>TRBJ2-2|TRBD2|TRBV2|NA
CASMTSGGVVGELFF
TGTGCCAGCATGACTAGCGGGGGGGTTGTCGGGGAGCTGTTTTTT
>TRBJ2-1|NA|TRBV7-2|NA
CASSLLVSYNEQFF
TGTGCCAGCAGCTTACTGGTTAGCTACAATGAGCAGTTCTTC
>TRBJ1-5|NA|TRBV2|NA
CASSESFGPIGPQHF
TGTGCCAGCAGTGAATCGTTTGGGCCCATAGGGCCCCAGCATTTT
>TRBJ2-5|NA|TRBV19|NA
CASTQGETQYF
TGTGCCAGTACCCAGGGAGAGACCCAGTACTTC
>TRBJ1-1|NA|TRBV30|NA
CAWSVPRVADFF
TGTGCCTGGAGTGTACCGAGGGTAGCGGATTTCTTT
>TRBJ2-7|NA|TRBV4-3|NA
CASSQDTGQRREQYF
TGCGCCAGCAGCCAAGATACCGGACAGCGACGCGAGCAGTACTTC
>TRBJ1-1|NA|TRBV30|few
CARTLMGGTEAFF
TGTGCCCGGACCCTAATGGGGGGCACTGAAGCTTTCTTT
>TRBJ2-1|TRBD2|TRBV15|NA
CATSSEPGLAGGRNNEQFF
TGTGCCACCAGCAGTGAACCGGGACTAGCGGGAGGGAGGAACAATGAGCAGTTCTTC
>TRBJ2-5|TRBD2|TRBV4-2|NA
CASSQVLAGALQETQYF
TGTGCCAGCAGCCAAGTACTAGCGGGTGCCCTTCAAGAGACCCAGTACTTC
>TRBJ2-3|NA|TRBV21-1|NA
CASSKHGGGADTQYF
TGTGCCAGCAGCAAACATGGCGGGGGCGCAGATACGCAGTATTTT
>TRBJ2-7|NA|TRBV7-2|NA
CASSRSRDNEQYF
TGTGCCAGCAGCCGTTCCCGGGACAACGAGCAGTACTTC
>TRBJ2-3|NA|TRBV7-9|NA
CASSLRGAHGDTQYF
TGTGCCAGCAGCTTACGGGGGGCGCATGGAGATACGCAGTATTTT
>TRBJ1-2|NA|TRBV9|NA
CASSAPRGYTF
TGTGCCAGCAGCGCGCCGAGGGGCTACACCTTC
>TRBJ2-1|TRBD2|TRBV9|NA
CASSVALSASGRDEQFF
TGTGCCAGCAGCGTAGCTCTATCGGCTAGCGGGAGGGATGAGCAGTTCTTC
>TRBJ1-1|NA|TRBV7-6|NA
CASSLGENTEAFF
TGTGCCAGCAGCTTGGGAGAGAACACTGAAGCTTTCTTT
>TRBJ2-3|NA|TRBV5-1|NA
CASSRDRPSTDTQYF
TGCGCCAGCAGCCGAGACAGGCCGAGCACAGATACGCAGTATTTT
>TRBJ2-4|NA|TRBV7-2|once
CASSLGVAEAKNIQYF
TGTGCCAGCAGCTTAGGGGTAGCGGAAGCCAAAAACATTCAGTACTTC
>TRBJ2-3|NA|TRBV11-3|NA
CASSQVVGGYTDTQYF
TGTGCCAGCAGCCAGGTGGTAGGGGGATACACAGATACGCAGTATTTT
>TRBJ2-3|NA|TRBV6-5|once
CASRPGVDPTDTQYF
TGTGCCAGCAGGCCCGGTGTTGATCCCACAGATACGCAGTATTTT
>TRBJ2-3|NA|TRBV30|NA
CASGLSTDTQYF
TGTGCCTCAGGACTGAGCACAGATACGCAGTATTTT
>TRBJ2-2|NA|TRBV10-3|NA
CAISESVANTGELFF
TGTGCCATCAGTGAGTCGGTAGCGAACACCGGGGAGCTGTTTTTT
>TRBJ1-2|TRBD1|TRBV4-3|NA
CASSQEDRGLGGYTF
TGCGCCAGCAGCCAAGAAGACAGGGGGCTAGGTGGCTACACCTTC
>TRBJ1-5|TRBD1|TRBV6-5|NA
CASRRTGMDQPQHF
TGTGCCAGCAGAAGGACAGGGATGGATCAGCCCCAGCATTTT
>TRBJ2-5|TRBD2|TRBV7-9|NA
CASSLPPGTSGGGQETQYF
TGTGCCAGCAGCTTACCGCCCGGGACTAGCGGGGGGGGGCAAGAGACCCAGTACTTC
>TRBJ1-3|NA|TRBV7-9|few
CASSSKGGAGNTIYF
TGTGCCAGCAGCTCCAAGGGGGGGGCTGGAAACACCATATATTTT
>TRBJ2-7|TRBD2|TRBV19|NA
CASSPEGTSGVYYEQYF
TGTGCCAGTAGTCCGGAGGGGACTAGCGGGGTTTACTACGAGCAGTACTTC
>TRBJ2-3|NA|TRBV6-1|NA
CASSVGLRTDTQYF
TGTGCCAGCAGTGTGGGACTCCGCACAGATACGCAGTATTTT
>TRBJ2-2|TRBD2|TRBV5-1|few
CASSLGTSGVNTGELFF
TGCGCCAGCAGCTTAGGGACTAGCGGAGTTAACACCGGGGAGCTGTTTTTT
>TRBJ1-1|NA|TRBV5-1|NA
CASSRSGGLGTEAFF
TGCGCCAGCAGCCGATCGGGGGGTTTGGGCACTGAAGCTTTCTTT
>TRBJ1-2|NA|TRBV5-1|NA
CASSLLESNYGYTF
TGCGCCAGCAGCTTGTTGGAGTCTAACTATGGCTACACCTTC
>TRBJ1-2|TRBD1|TRBV7-9|NA
CASSRGTGRNYGYTF
TGTGCCAGCAGCCGGGGGACAGGAAGAAACTATGGCTACACCTTC
>TRBJ1-2|NA|TRBV29-1|NA
CSVAQSGRKEGYTF
TGCAGCGTTGCCCAATCAGGAAGGAAAGAAGGCTACACCTTC
>TRBJ2-1|TRBD1|TRBV4-3|few
CASSQDRRTGIPNEQFF
TGCGCCAGCAGCCAAGATCGGCGGACAGGGATCCCCAATGAGCAGTTCTTC
>TRBJ2-5|NA|TRBV10-3|NA
CAISSGTGEETQYF
TGTGCCATCAGTTCTGGGACTGGAGAAGAGACCCAGTACTTC
>TRBJ1-3|NA|TRBV7-8|NA
CASSDYSNSGNTIYF
TGTGCCAGCAGCGACTACAGCAACTCTGGAAACACCATATATTTT
>TRBJ2-1|NA|TRBV9|NA
CASSADWGQQFF
TGTGCCAGCAGCGCTGACTGGGGCCAGCAGTTCTTC
>TRBJ1-5|NA|TRBV6-6|NA
CASSDSDSNQPQHF
TGTGCCAGCAGTGACAGTGATAGCAATCAGCCCCAGCATTTT
>TRBJ2-5|TRBD2|TRBV7-9|NA
CASSLAGGREGPQETQYF
TGTGCCAGCAGCTTAGCGGGCGGGCGGGAGGGCCCCCAAGAGACCCAGTACTTC
>TRBJ1-1|NA|TRBV28|NA
CASSLGGGTEAFF
TGTGCCAGCAGTTTGGGGGGGGGAACTGAAGCTTTCTTT
>TRBJ2-7|NA|TRBV6-1|NA
CASSGSVDRSGYEQYF
TGTGCCAGCAGTGGATCCGTGGACCGGAGCGGCTACGAGCAGTACTTC
>TRBJ2-1|NA|TRBV5-6|NA
CASSRGTPDEQFF
TGTGCCAGCAGCCGTGGGACTCCGGATGAGCAGTTCTTC
>TRBJ2-5|NA|TRBV14|NA
CASSQQLPNQGKETQYF
TGTGCCAGCAGCCAACAACTACCAAACCAGGGAAAAGAGACCCAGTACTTC
>TRBJ1-5|NA|TRBV7-2|once
CASSFYSNQPQHF
TGTGCCAGCAGCTTCTATAGCAATCAGCCCCAGCATTTT
>TRBJ2-4|NA|TRBV5-6|NA
CASSLYGTEGNIQYF
TGTGCCAGCAGCTTGTACGGGACTGAGGGAAACATTCAGTACTTC
>TRBJ1-1|NA|TRBV25-1|NA
CASSATDRTEAFF
TGTGCCAGCAGTGCAACCGACAGGACTGAAGCTTTCTTT
>TRBJ2-7|TRBD1|TRBV11-1|NA
CASSPPRQGSSYEQYF
TGTGCCAGCAGCCCCCCCCGACAGGGTAGCTCCTACGAGCAGTACTTC
>TRBJ2-7|TRBD2|TRBV4-3|NA
CASSQGFGGSSYEQYF
TGCGCCAGCAGCCAAGGGTTCGGCGGGAGCTCCTACGAGCAGTACTTC
>TRBJ1-2|NA|TRBV11-2|once
CASSLDRLRGYTF
TGTGCCAGCAGCTTAGATCGGTTACGGGGCTACACCTTC